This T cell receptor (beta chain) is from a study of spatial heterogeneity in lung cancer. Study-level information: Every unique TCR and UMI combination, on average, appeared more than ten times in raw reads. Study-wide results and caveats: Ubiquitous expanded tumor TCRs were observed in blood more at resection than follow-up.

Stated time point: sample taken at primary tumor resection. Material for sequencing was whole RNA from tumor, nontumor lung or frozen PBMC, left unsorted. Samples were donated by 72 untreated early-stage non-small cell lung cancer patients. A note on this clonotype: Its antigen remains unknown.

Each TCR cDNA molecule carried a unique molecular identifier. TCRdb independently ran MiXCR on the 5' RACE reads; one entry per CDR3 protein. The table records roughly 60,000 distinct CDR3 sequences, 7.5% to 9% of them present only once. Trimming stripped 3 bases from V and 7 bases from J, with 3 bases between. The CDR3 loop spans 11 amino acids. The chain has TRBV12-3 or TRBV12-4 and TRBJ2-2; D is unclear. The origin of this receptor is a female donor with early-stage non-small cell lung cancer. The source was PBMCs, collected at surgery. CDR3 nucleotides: TGTGCCAGCAGTTTCTTCGGGGAGCTGTTTTTT. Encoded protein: CASSFFGELFF.